These 7 T cell receptor beta chains came from one sample sequenced in a study of cytomegalovirus exposure and HLA in healthy donors. Primers included in the PCR were 60 Vbeta and 13 Jbeta primers. Method: immunoSEQ multiplex PCR; TCRdb's copy keeps in-frame clones and lacks some. The sample records over 85,000 clones, 6% to 9% being singletons. Sequenced sample: PBMCs. Source of these receptors: a man aged 50 or older in good health and CMV-seronegative.

This clone turned up a few times. This chain uses TRBV29-1 with TRBJ1-6; D may be TRBD1 (6 bases). There are 17 residues in the CDR3. V dropped 4 bases and J dropped 5 bases, with 21 bases sitting between them. Per germline, CDR1 SQVTM and CDR2 ANQGSEA. CDR3 nucleotide sequence: TGCAGCGTTGTACCCCTCAATCAGGACAGCAATAATTCACCCCTCCACTTT. As protein: CSVVPLNQDSNNSPLHF. The complete variable domain, with remaining parts taken from reference TRBV29-1 and TRBJ1-6, reads SAVISQKPSRDICQRGTSLTIQCQVDSQVTMMFWYRQQPGQSLTLIATANQGSEATYESGFVIDKFPISRPNLTFSTLTVSNMSPEDSSIYLCSVVPLNQDSNNSPLHFGNGTRLTVT.

Comments on this clone: Additional DNA sequences in this sample encode the identical CDR3. J is TRBJ2-2 and V is TRBV9; D perhaps matches TRBD1 (5 bases). Trimming took off 0 bases at V and 3 bases at J, with 12 bases between the two ends. The germline V gene has CDR1 SGDLS and CDR2 YYNGEE. The CDR3 has 16 residues. CDR3 in amino acids: CASSVVSRADTGELFF. The CDR3 coding sequence is TGTGCCAGCAGCGTAGTCAGCAGGGCGGACACCGGGGAGCTGTTTTTT.

This clone turned up a few times. The V gene is TRBV30, the J gene TRBJ2-1; TRBD2 matches 9 bases. The CDR3 totals 16 residues. CDR1 GTSNPN and CDR2 SVGIG come from the germline V gene (reference sequence). V shed 3 bases, J shed 4 bases, and the junction held 10 bases outside the gene matches. The CDR3 sequence: CAWSPVALAGYNEQFF. As DNA, the CDR3 is TGTGCCTGGAGCCCAGTGGCCCTAGCGGGGTACAATGAGCAGTTCTTC.

The V and J genes are TRBV7-9 and TRBJ2-2; TRBD2 agrees at 11 bases. Germline CDR1 is SEHNR and CDR2 is FQNEAQ (reference sequence). This CDR3 region has 14 residues. Losses at the gene ends were 8 bases for V and 6 bases for J; bases not matched to a gene: 5. DNA for the CDR3: TGTGCCAGCGACACTAGCGGGAGATCCGGGGAGCTGTTTTTT. This codes for CASDTSGRSGELFF.

This clone came up a few times. This chain links TRBV4-1 with TRBJ1-4; a possible D gene is TRBD1 (6 bases). CDR1 and CDR2 (germline): MGHRA, YSYEKL. V was trimmed by 1 base and J by 6 bases, leaving 12 bases between them. This CDR3 is built from 15 residues. CDR3 DNA sequence: TGCGCCAGCAGCCAAGGGGTGGACAGACATGAAAAACTGTTTTTT. As protein: CASSQGVDRHEKLFF.

The genes are TRBV11-1 and TRBJ2-7; TRBD2 matches at 7 bases. Per the germline V gene, CDR1 is SGHAT and CDR2 is FQDESV (reference sequence). There are 15 residues in the CDR3. Trimming cost V 5 bases and J 2 bases; bases outside gene matches: 9. CDR3 residues: CASSVEGGSPYEQYF. CDR3 coding DNA: TGTGCCAGCAGCGTCGAAGGCGGGAGCCCCTACGAGCAGTACTTC.

Worth noting for this clone: Compared with germline, one end of the junction differs, possibly owing to a read error. J is TRBJ2-3 and V is TRBV6-1, with a weak D call TRBD1 (7 bases). This CDR3 region has 15 residues. Germline V gives CDR1 MNHNS, CDR2 SASEGT. CDR3 amino acids: CASSADQGGTDKQYF. The DNA of the CDR3 is TGTGCCAGCAGCGCGGATCAGGGGGGCACAGATAAGCAGTATTTT.